The 30 T cell receptor beta chains below all came from one sample that was sequenced in a study of cytotoxic CD8 clonotypes in ibrutinib-treated CLL. The data were produced by immunoSEQ multiplex PCR, yet TCRdb's version contains in-frame clones alone and is incomplete. Found here are roughly 190,000 clones, about 72% of them singletons; the top ten hold about an eighth. The input for sequencing was PBMCs, taken after 24 months of ibrutinib treatment. All receptors derive from a human donor with chronic lymphocytic leukemia.

This clone was counted a few times. In DNA form, the CDR3 reads TGCAGTCACTACCGCCCCGATGGCTACACCTTC. Amino acid sequence: CSHYRPDGYTF. The V gene is TRBV20-1, the J gene TRBJ1-2; D is undetermined. CDR1 is DFQATT and CDR2 is SNEGSKA in the germline V gene (reference sequence). The CDR3 covers 11 residues. V was clipped by 8 bases and J by 6 bases, with 13 bases between them.

This clone was seen more than once but under ten times. The chain couples TRBV14 to TRBJ2-1, with D possibly TRBD2 on 6 matching bases. The CDR3 length is 18 residues. CDR1 and CDR2 (germline): SGHDN, FVKESK. V gave up 4 bases and J gave up 2 bases, with 21 bases separating them. This CDR3 is CASSRVPRVGEAYNEQFF. DNA of the CDR3: TGTGCCAGCAGCCGAGTCCCGAGGGTGGGGGAGGCCTACAATGAGCAGTTCTTC.

This clone was counted a single time. The V and J genes are TRBV5-6 and TRBJ2-3; D might be TRBD2 (6 bases). The germline V and J ends were trimmed by 4 bases and 5 bases, with 17 bases remaining between them. CDR1 is SGHDT and CDR2 is YYEEEE in the germline V gene. CDR3 length equals 15 residues. The CDR3 spells CASSPRLDFKDTQYF. As DNA, the CDR3 is TGTGCCAGCAGCCCCCGACTAGACTTCAAAGATACGCAGTATTTT.

The rearrangement links TRBV14 to TRBJ2-7; D remains unclear. Germline assignment: CDR1 SGHDN and CDR2 FVKESK. The length of the CDR3 is 15 residues. V gave up 4 bases and J gave up 0 bases, with 13 bases separating them. CDR3 in DNA: TGTGCCAGCAGCCCAAGGTGGGGTACCTCCTACGAGCAGTACTTC. This encodes CASSPRWGTSYEQYF.

The chain has TRBV15 and TRBJ2-1, with 14 bases aligning to TRBD2. Germline loops: CDR1 LNHNV, CDR2 YYDKDF (reference sequence). With 1 base clipped from V and 7 bases from J, the junction kept 3 bases outside the gene matches. This CDR3 region has 16 residues. The CDR3 DNA is TGTGCCACCAGCAGAGGAGGGACTAGCGGGAGTAATGAGCAGTTCTTC. Translation gives CATSRGGTSGSNEQFF.

This clone has more than one count but fewer than ten. The chain uses TRBV5-8 and TRBJ1-2, with D possibly matching TRBD1 (6 bases). V lost 2 bases to trimming and J lost 6 bases, with 17 bases between them. The CDR3 sequence is 15 residues long. The germline V gene encodes CDR1 SGHTS and CDR2 YDEGEE. The CDR3 here is CASSFGGGAVDGYTF. The CDR3 DNA sequence: TGTGCCAGCAGCTTTGGAGGGGGAGCTGTCGATGGCTACACCTTC.

This chain connects TRBV27 to TRBJ2-5; D is unclear. There are 17 residues in the CDR3. Trimming cost V 1 base and J 4 bases, with 19 bases left between them. Germline loops: CDR1 MNHEY, CDR2 SMNVEV (reference sequence). The CDR3 region has the DNA TGTGCCAGCAGTTTATTAGTTGGGCAGATACCCTCAGAGACCCAGTACTTC. Its protein product is CASSLLVGQIPSETQYF.

This clone was seen more than once but under ten times. This chain connects TRBV27 to TRBJ2-7, with 7 bases that match TRBD2. CDR1 is MNHEY, CDR2 SMNVEV, per germline (reference sequence). Losses at the gene ends were 4 bases for V and 2 bases for J; bases not matched to a gene: 2. This CDR3 spans 13 amino acids. CDR3 region: CASSYGRPYEQYF. CDR3 DNA sequence: TGTGCCAGCAGTTACGGGAGGCCCTACGAGCAGTACTTC.

V and J are TRBV2 and TRBJ2-1; unclear D gene. The germline V and J ends were trimmed by 4 bases and 3 bases, with 7 bases remaining between them. CDR3 length equals 13 residues. The germline V gene encodes CDR1 SNHLY and CDR2 FYNNEI. The CDR3 bases are TGTGCCAGCAGTGGGGGATTCTACAATGAGCAGTTCTTC. Protein product: CASSGGFYNEQFF.

The table lists this clone with a few counts. CDR3 region: CASSLGGYSNQPQHF. As DNA, the CDR3 is TGTGCCAGCAGCTTAGGCGGCTATAGCAATCAGCCCCAGCATTTT. J is TRBJ1-5 and V is TRBV7-9; D gene uncertain. The CDR3 totals 15 residues. V shed 1 base and J shed 0 bases, with 7 bases lying between them. CDR1 and CDR2 (germline): SEHNR, FQNEAQ (reference sequence).

V usage is TRBV2 and J usage is TRBJ1-3, with D hard to call. V was pared by 5 bases and J by 3 bases, with 14 bases between. The CDR3 extends over 15 amino acids. CDR1 is SNHLY and CDR2 is FYNNEI in the germline V gene. CDR3 loop: CASSQEDLFGNTIYF. CDR3 nucleotides: TGTGCCAGCAGTCAGGAGGATTTGTTTGGAAACACCATATATTTT.

The chain couples TRBV14 to TRBJ1-2; D is undetermined. The V end lost 3 bases, the J end lost 2 bases, and 7 bases lay between the germline ends. The CDR3 sequence is 13 residues long. The germline V gene encodes CDR1 SGHDN and CDR2 FVKESK. The DNA of the CDR3 is TGTGCCAGCAGCCACTCAGAAAACTATGGCTACACCTTC. Amino acids: CASSHSENYGYTF.

This chain connects TRBV18 to TRBJ2-7; D perhaps matches TRBD1 (6 bases). The V gene's germline CDR1 is KGHSH and CDR2 LQKENI. V was trimmed by 5 bases and J by 0 bases, leaving 8 bases between them. This CDR3 spans 13 amino acids. Written as DNA, the CDR3 is TGTGCCAGCTCAAACAGGGACTCCTACGAGCAGTACTTC. Residues: CASSNRDSYEQYF.

The chain employs TRBV29-1 and TRBJ2-3; D could derive from TRBD1 or TRBD2 (5 bases each). The V gene lost 7 bases and the J gene lost 4 bases, with 9 bases spanning the gap. This CDR3 region has 11 residues. Looked up from germline, CDR1 is SQVTM and CDR2 is ANQGSEA. In DNA form, the CDR3 reads TGCAGCGCGGTGGGGGCAGATACGCAGTATTTT. Translated, it gives CSAVGADTQYF.

The gene calls are TRBV5-6 and TRBJ2-1; TRBD1 matches at 7 bases. J lost 8 bases, V lost 5 bases, and 7 bases had no gene match. CDR3 length: 13 residues. CDR1 is SGHDT, CDR2 YYEEEE, per germline. The CDR3 here is CASRRQGFDEQFF. CDR3 coding DNA: TGTGCCAGCAGGAGACAGGGTTTCGATGAGCAGTTCTTC.

In DNA form, the CDR3 reads TGCGCCAGCAGCTTCGACGGGAGAAACCACAATGAGCAGTTCTTC. Protein: CASSFDGRNHNEQFF. The rearrangement uses TRBV5-1 and TRBJ2-1; D is perhaps TRBD2 (6 bases). Germline lookup yields CDR1 SGHRS and CDR2 YFSETQ. The CDR3 is 15 amino acids. V dropped 2 bases and J dropped 5 bases, with 14 bases sitting between them.

This rearrangement joins TRBV19 to TRBJ2-7; no clear D. The ends were cut back, 5 bases at V and 0 bases at J, with 8 bases in the middle. This CDR3 has 13 residues. Per germline, CDR1 LNHDA and CDR2 SQIVND (reference sequence). CDR3 sequence reads: CASSRQISYEQYF. The CDR3, as DNA: TGTGCCAGTAGTCGCCAGATCTCCTACGAGCAGTACTTC.

The genes are TRBV19 and TRBJ2-5, with D unresolved. The germline V and J ends were trimmed by 4 bases and 5 bases, with 14 bases remaining between them. The CDR3 has 14 residues. The germline V gene has CDR1 LNHDA and CDR2 SQIVND (reference sequence). The CDR3 DNA follows: TGTGCCAGTAGTAGTACAACCACTGGGGAGACCCAGTACTTC. Translating it yields CASSSTTTGETQYF.

This sequence joins TRBV18 and TRBJ2-7, with TRBD2 matching over 11 bases. Germline CDR1 KGHSH, CDR2 LQKENI. With V trimmed by 4 bases and J by 4 bases, 12 bases remained unmatched. The CDR3 is 17 amino acids. The CDR3 sequence: CASSLPETSGTQYEQYF. CDR3 bases: TGTGCCAGCTCACTTCCCGAGACTAGCGGGACGCAATACGAGCAGTACTTC.

The chain carries TRBV6-5 and TRBJ2-2, with TRBD1 matching over 7 bases. The germline CDR1 and CDR2 sequences are MNHEY and SVGAGI. The CDR3 is 14 residues long. V trimming: 2 bases; J trimming: 7 bases; junction bases outside the gene matches: 4. CDR3 bases: TGTGCCAGCAGTTACGGGGACAGCTTCGGGGAGCTGTTTTTT. Protein product: CASSYGDSFGELFF.

The chain carries TRBV30 and TRBJ1-5, with unresolved D. Germline V gives CDR1 GTSNPN, CDR2 SVGIG (reference sequence). Between the trimmed V and J ends, which lost 0 bases and 2 bases, there was a span of 8 bases. The length of the CDR3 is 14 residues. CDR3 in amino acids: CAWSVGRGNQPQHF. The CDR3 nucleotides are TGTGCCTGGAGTGTTGGGAGAGGCAATCAGCCCCAGCATTTT.

The table lists this clone with a few counts. The genes are TRBV2 and TRBJ2-2, with TRBD2 matching over 12 bases. There are 15 residues in the CDR3. V was clipped by 4 bases and J by 4 bases; unmatched bases: 1. Germline-derived CDR1 and CDR2 are SNHLY and FYNNEI. CDR3 amino acids: CASSGTSGITGELFF. As DNA, the CDR3 is TGTGCCAGCAGTGGGACTAGCGGGATCACCGGGGAGCTGTTTTTT.

This rearrangement joins TRBV5-1 to TRBJ1-1; no clear D gene. V was cut by 0 bases and J by 3 bases, with 15 bases left in between. Per germline, CDR1 SGHRS and CDR2 YFSETQ. This CDR3 has 16 amino acids. CDR3 nucleotides: TGCGCCAGCAGCTTGGCCAACTGGGTTCGCGACACTGAAGCTTTCTTT. Amino acids: CASSLANWVRDTEAFF.

In its sample, this clone was seen a few times. The J gene is TRBJ2-5, the V gene TRBV30; D is perhaps TRBD1 (6 bases). The CDR3 runs to 15 residues. Trimming pared 3 bases from V and 5 bases from J, leaving 19 bases between. Looked up from germline, CDR1 is GTSNPN and CDR2 is SVGIG (reference sequence). In DNA form, the CDR3 reads TGTGCCTGGAGCATCGGACAGTCCCAAAGGGAGACCCAGTACTTC. This sequence encodes CAWSIGQSQRETQYF.

This clone was seen a few times. Germline and junction disagree at one end, which may indicate a read error. The J gene is TRBJ2-2, the V gene TRBV7-3, with D perhaps matching TRBD1 (6 bases). Germline CDR1 reads SGHTA; CDR2 reads FQGTGA. There are 16 residues in the CDR3. The chain's CDR3 is CAGSGSGHQNTGELFF. For the CDR3, the DNA is TGTGCCGGCAGCGGCTCGGGACACCAAAACACCGGGGAGCTGTTTTTT.

The V and J genes are TRBV5-4 and TRBJ2-7; 8 bases are shared with TRBD1. The CDR3 is 14 residues long. V lost 4 bases and J lost 2; bases outside the gene matches: 5. Germline V gene sequence: CDR1 SGHNT, CDR2 YYREEE (reference sequence). CDR3 bases: TGTGCCAGCAGCCCCCGGGACAGGACCTACGAGCAGTACTTC. Translating it yields CASSPRDRTYEQYF.

V gene TRBV19 combines with J gene TRBJ1-5, with 8 bases aligning to TRBD1. CDR1 and CDR2 (germline): LNHDA, SQIVND (reference sequence). With V trimmed by 5 bases and J by 10 bases, 4 bases remained unmatched. This CDR3 is 12 amino acids long. The CDR3 region has the DNA TGTGCCAGTAGTGGACAGGGACAACCCCAGCATTTT. This translates into CASSGQGQPQHF.

This chain joins TRBV18 and TRBJ1-1; 7 bases fit TRBD1. This CDR3 is built from 17 residues. Trimming removed 5 bases from V and 3 bases from J; junction bases left unmatched: 15. Germline lookup yields CDR1 KGHSH and CDR2 LQKENI. CDR3 sequence reads: CASSDRGTVGLDTEAFF. The CDR3 coding sequence is TGTGCCAGCTCAGATAGGGGGACAGTGGGGCTGGACACTGAAGCTTTCTTT.

The V gene is TRBV7-2, the J gene TRBJ2-7; 10 bases line up with TRBD2. This CDR3 region has 17 residues. Looked up from germline, CDR1 is SGHTA and CDR2 is FQGNSA. The V segment lost 1 base and the J segment 1 base; nucleotides outside the gene matches: 7. This CDR3 reads CASSLGAGLAYSYEQYF. CDR3 DNA: TGTGCCAGCAGCTTAGGTGCGGGACTAGCGTATTCCTACGAGCAGTACTTC.

The chain's CDR3 is CASSVGWAGAIGEQYF. CDR3 sequence (DNA): TGTGCCAGCAGCGTAGGTTGGGCGGGGGCGATCGGCGAGCAGTACTTC. This chain connects TRBV9 to TRBJ2-7; perhaps TRBD2 as D (7 bases). Deletions cut 0 bases from V and 6 bases from J, with 19 bases between. The V gene's germline CDR1 is SGDLS and CDR2 YYNGEE. CDR3 length equals 16 residues.